This entry is about one T cell receptor beta chain. Its antigen is as yet unknown. This sample is part of a study of T cell responses to AZD1222 COVID-19 vaccine. The study, taken as a whole, reports: Females made up more of the donors, who were largely white British, and clonal diversity may have come out too low. Dominant CD4 TCR responses targeted spike regions 160-218 and 743-854.

The germline CDR1 and CDR2 sequences are PRHDT and FYEKMQ (reference sequence). The V end was cut by 5 bases, the J end by 4 bases, with 20 bases between. CDR3 size: 16 residues. Assay: immunoSEQ multiplex PCR; the TCRdb copy retains only in-frame clones and omits some. The sample lists 100,000 to 150,000 clones, around 90% occurring once. This chain connects TRBV13 to TRBJ1-2; tentative D call: TRBD1 (5 bases). The sample was peripheral blood, taken 28 days after the second AZD1222 dose. This TCR was recovered from an adult who received the AZD1222 COVID-19 vaccine. The CDR3 here is CASSLPGADSLYGYTF. The DNA for the CDR3 is TGTGCCAGCAGCCTACCCGGGGCGGACTCACTCTATGGCTACACCTTC.